Presented here are 32 T cell receptor beta chains from one specimen sequenced in a study of OX40 agonist ivuxolimab in advanced cancers. Profiling relied on immunoSEQ multiplex PCR, and the TCRdb table lists in-frame clones only, not all of them. Of under 80,000 clones listed, 85% are singletons. The sequencing used CD4+ or CD8+ T cells sorted from blood, collected in a trial of the OX40 agonist ivuxolimab. These receptors were obtained from an adult with an advanced solid tumor such as melanoma, head and neck, liver or kidney cancer.

The chain has TRBV21-1 and TRBJ1-1. TRBV21-1 has pseudogene status. The length of the CDR3 is 15 residues. The CDR3 here is CASREGYLMNTEAFF. The CDR3 bases are TGTGCCAGCAGAGAGGGGTATCTCATGAACACTGAAGCTTTCTTT.

The rearrangement joins TRBV28 to TRBJ1-2; TRBD1 matches at 7 bases. V shed 6 bases, J shed 2 bases, and the junction held 9 bases outside the gene matches. The CDR3 consists of 15 residues. Germline V gene lookup returns CDR1 MDHEN and CDR2 SYDVKM. CDR3 DNA: TGTGCCAGCAGACCAAACCCGGGACAGAACTATGGCTACACCTTC. As protein: CASRPNPGQNYGYTF.

This clone has a single count. The chain combines TRBV30 with TRBJ1-3; D remains unclear. V was cut by 1 base and J by 3 bases, with 7 bases left in between. This CDR3 contains 13 residues. The germline gives CDR1 GTSNPN, CDR2 SVGIG (reference sequence). CDR3 sequence reads: CAWSAFGGNTIYF. CDR3 in DNA: TGTGCCTGGAGTGCTTTCGGTGGAAACACCATATATTTT.

The CDR3 DNA sequence: TGTGCCAGCAGTTATAGCGGGAGAAAAGACAATGAGCAGTTCTTC. Translating gives CASSYSGRKDNEQFF. V and J are TRBV11-3 and TRBJ2-1, with 9 bases matching TRBD2. The CDR3 sequence is 15 residues long. Germline values: CDR1 SGHNT, CDR2 YENEEA. The ends lost 6 bases at V and 5 bases at J; junction bases unmatched: 8.

In the case of this clone: Other nucleotide sequences from this sample produce the same CDR3. This chain uses TRBV5-1 with TRBJ2-3, with 9 nucleotides matching TRBD1. The trim removed 7 bases at V and 2 bases at J, leaving 5 bases unmatched. Germline lookup yields CDR1 SGHRS and CDR2 YFSETQ. This CDR3 is 14 amino acids long. Here the CDR3 reads CASSRTGDTDTQYF. CDR3 DNA sequence: TGCGCCAGCTCCCGGACAGGGGACACAGATACGCAGTATTTT.

This rearrangement joins TRBV7-2 to TRBJ1-6; D gene uncertain. The V gene lost 1 base and the J gene lost 10 bases, with 8 bases spanning the gap. The germline V gene encodes CDR1 SGHTA and CDR2 FQGNSA. This CDR3 spans 13 amino acids. The CDR3 DNA is TGTGCCAGCAGCTTAGAGTCCCGATCACCCCTCCACTTT. This sequence encodes CASSLESRSPLHF.

A note on this clone: Distinct nucleotide sequences in the sample also encode this CDR3. The chain employs TRBV18 and TRBJ2-5; maybe TRBD2 (6 bases). Trimming cost V 2 bases and J 4 bases, with 8 bases left between them. The germline V gene encodes CDR1 KGHSH and CDR2 LQKENI. There are 13 residues in the CDR3. DNA of the CDR3: TGTGCCAGCTCACCAACAGCGGGAGAGACCCAGTACTTC. Its protein product is CASSPTAGETQYF. The full variable domain, in which reference TRBV18 and TRBJ2-5 provide the parts outside the CDR3, is NAGVMQNPRHLVRRRGQEARLRCSPMKGHSHVYWYRQLPEEGLKFMVYLQKENIIDESGMPKERFSAEFPKEGPSILRIQQVVRGDSAAYFCASSPTAGETQYFGPGTRLLVL.

The chain is built from TRBV6-5 and TRBJ2-1; D is possibly TRBD2 (6 bases). From germline, CDR1 is MNHEY and CDR2 SVGAGI. The germline V and J ends were trimmed by 8 bases and 5 bases, with 19 bases remaining between them. This CDR3 has 15 residues. Here the CDR3 reads CASRLLQTSDNEQFF. CDR3 DNA sequence: TGTGCCAGCCGACTACTACAGACTAGTGACAATGAGCAGTTCTTC.

J is TRBJ2-7 and V is TRBV11-1, with D perhaps matching TRBD1 (6 bases). The length of the CDR3 is 13 residues. Germline assignment: CDR1 SGHAT and CDR2 FQDESV (reference sequence). V was trimmed by 6 bases and J by 4 bases, leaving 13 bases between them. This chain's CDR3 is CASSSNRDYEQYF. CDR3 bases: TGTGCCAGCAGTTCAAACAGGGATTACGAGCAGTACTTC.

This sequence joins TRBV19 and TRBJ1-1, with D possibly being TRBD1 (5 bases). The CDR3 contains 16 residues. From germline, CDR1 is LNHDA and CDR2 SQIVND (reference sequence). Trimming took 5 bases from V and 4 from J, leaving 20 bases between them. CDR3: CASSPPGRGFGTEAFF. The CDR3 DNA reads as TGTGCCAGTAGTCCGCCAGGAAGGGGATTCGGCACTGAAGCTTTCTTT.

V usage is TRBV7-3 and J usage is TRBJ2-2; D not certain. The V end lost 5 bases, the J end lost 8 bases, and 12 bases lay between the germline ends. CDR1 is SGHTA and CDR2 is FQGTGA in the germline V gene. The CDR3 is 13 amino acids. The CDR3, as DNA: TGTGCCAGCAGCCCACGCGCCGGTGGGGAGCTGTTTTTT. It translates to CASSPRAGGELFF.

A single count supports this clone. The chain employs TRBV6-1 and TRBJ2-1, with D unresolved. The CDR3 totals 12 residues. Trimming took off 8 bases at V and 11 bases at J, with 16 bases between the two ends. From germline, CDR1 is MNHNS and CDR2 SASEGT. The CDR3 here is CASPVWLRQQFF. The CDR3, as DNA: TGTGCCAGCCCTGTCTGGCTGCGGCAGCAGTTCTTC.

V usage is TRBV7-2 and J usage is TRBJ2-7; D remains ambiguous. Germline V gene lookup returns CDR1 SGHTA and CDR2 FQGNSA. With 0 bases removed from V and 0 bases from J, the gap between germline ends came to 9 bases. There are 15 residues in the CDR3. The CDR3 here is CASSLAWLSSYEQYF. As DNA, the CDR3 is TGTGCCAGCAGCTTAGCGTGGCTAAGCTCCTACGAGCAGTACTTC.

Points on this clone: Germline is not matched at one junction end, which may reflect a read error. The J gene is TRBJ2-7, the V gene TRBV7-9; D could derive from TRBD1 or TRBD2 (5 bases each). Germline loops: CDR1 SEHNR, CDR2 FQNEAQ (reference sequence). This CDR3 is built from 14 residues. CDR3 nucleotides: TGTGCCAGCAGCTTATCGGACGGTAGGGGACCACGGGACTTC. Residues: CASSLSDGRGPRDF.

The gene calls are TRBV19 and TRBJ1-1; D possibly corresponds to TRBD1 (6 bases). Germline CDR1 and CDR2: LNHDA and SQIVND (reference sequence). Between the trimmed V and J ends, which lost 5 bases and 2 bases, there was a span of 18 bases. The CDR3 runs to 16 residues. CDR3 coding DNA: TGTGCCAGTAGTCGAGGGACAAATAGAATTAACACTGAAGCTTTCTTT. Its translation: CASSRGTNRINTEAFF.

The CDR3 DNA follows: TGCGCCACCCGTTTAGGACAGGGGGCTACAGATACGCAGTATTTT. Protein product: CATRLGQGATDTQYF. The V gene is TRBV5-1, the J gene TRBJ2-3, with 11 positions matching TRBD1. The germline gives CDR1 SGHRS, CDR2 YFSETQ. The J segment lost 3 bases and the V segment lost 9 bases, leaving 9 bases of the junction unmatched. The CDR3 runs 15 residues.

The chain employs TRBV7-3 and TRBJ1-1; 7 nucleotides align to TRBD1. The V and J ends lost 4 bases and 9 bases, in that order; junction bases with no gene match: 8. The CDR3 is made up of 13 amino acids. CDR1 and CDR2 from the germline V gene are SGHTA and FQGTGA. CDR3 DNA: TGTGCCAGCAGCTCCGGACAGGCCGGTAAAGCTTTCTTT. Its protein product is CASSSGQAGKAFF.

This clone appeared a few times. The chain employs TRBV5-1 and TRBJ2-2; D is possibly TRBD1 or TRBD2 (5 bases each). The CDR3 is 16 residues long. V was pared by 0 bases and J by 1 base, with 10 bases between. CDR1 is SGHRS and CDR2 is YFSETQ in the germline V gene. CDR3 loop: CASSLGLGGNTGELFF. In nucleotides, the CDR3 is TGCGCCAGCAGCTTGGGACTTGGGGGGAACACCGGGGAGCTGTTTTTT.

The chain couples TRBV5-1 to TRBJ2-7; 7 bases are a match to TRBD2. The CDR3 covers 14 residues. Germline V CDR1 and CDR2: SGHRS, YFSETQ. V shed 0 bases and J 4 bases; nucleotides not matched to a gene: 4. CDR3 in DNA: TGCGCCAGCAGCTTGGCCGGGGGGAAATACGAGCAGTACTTC. Residues: CASSLAGGKYEQYF. Supplemented by reference TRBV5-1 and TRBJ2-7, the full variable domain reads KAGVTQTPRYLIKTRGQQVTLSCSPISGHRSVSWYQQTPGQGLQFLFEYFSETQRNKGNFPGRFSGRQFSNSRSEMNVSTLELGDSALYLCASSLAGGKYEQYFGPGTRLTVT.

The chain links TRBV19 to TRBJ2-1; 9 bases match TRBD1. With V trimmed by 9 bases and J by 7 bases, 13 bases remained unmatched. CDR3 length: 15 amino acids. Germline loops: CDR1 LNHDA, CDR2 SQIVND (reference sequence). CDR3 residues: CASRATDRGRNEQFF. As DNA, the CDR3 is TGTGCCAGCAGGGCAACGGACAGGGGAAGGAATGAGCAGTTCTTC.

This chain joins TRBV4-2 and TRBJ2-7; D might be TRBD1 (5 bases). Germline V gene lookup returns CDR1 LGHNA and CDR2 YNFKEQ. V was pared by 1 base and J by 7 bases, with 8 bases between. The CDR3 covers 12 residues. CDR3 nucleotide sequence: TGTGCCAGCAGCCAAGGCAACAGGGAGCAGTACTTC. It is translated as CASSQGNREQYF.

This rearrangement joins TRBV9 to TRBJ1-3; D gene ambiguous. CDR1 and CDR2 from the germline V gene are SGDLS and YYNGEE. The CDR3 is made up of 17 amino acids. Trimming took 4 bases from V and 0 from J, leaving 17 bases between them. CDR3 sequence reads: CASSLNTGRISGNTIYF. The CDR3, as DNA: TGTGCCAGCAGCCTCAACACCGGCAGGATCTCTGGAAACACCATATATTTT.

In DNA form, the CDR3 reads TGTGCCAGCAGTTCCAAGGACAGACCCTACGAGCAGTACTTC. The encoded protein is CASSSKDRPYEQYF. The J gene is TRBJ2-7, the V gene TRBV6-6, with TRBD1 as a possible D gene (6 bases). The germline V gene encodes CDR1 MNHNY and CDR2 SVGAGI (reference sequence). V lost 4 bases to trimming and J lost 2 bases, with 12 bases between them. The CDR3 extends over 14 amino acids.

This rearrangement joins TRBV15 to TRBJ2-2, with no clear D. Trimming stripped 1 base from V and 2 bases from J, with 8 bases between. The germline V gene has CDR1 LNHNV and CDR2 YYDKDF (reference sequence). This CDR3 is 15 amino acids long. The CDR3 sequence is CATSRGGSNTGELFF. The DNA for the CDR3 is TGTGCCACCAGCAGAGGTGGCAGTAACACCGGGGAGCTGTTTTTT.

The table lists this clone with a few counts. The genes are TRBV5-1 and TRBJ1-1, with TRBD1 as a possible D gene (5 bases). From germline, CDR1 is SGHRS and CDR2 YFSETQ. Trimming took 3 bases from V and 1 from J, leaving 10 bases between them. The CDR3 has 14 amino acids. The chain's CDR3 is CASSSSGRNTEAFF. The CDR3 bases are TGCGCCAGCAGCTCTTCGGGACGGAACACTGAAGCTTTCTTT.

This chain links TRBV25-1 with TRBJ1-2; D perhaps matches TRBD1 (6 bases). CDR3 length: 14 amino acids. Trimming cost V 4 bases and J 8 bases, with 17 bases left between them. The germline V gene has CDR1 MGHDK and CDR2 SYGVNS. The CDR3 region has the DNA TGTGCCAGCAGTGGAGGGGGGAGACTGGAGGGCTACACCTTC. Residues: CASSGGGRLEGYTF.

V usage is TRBV7-9 and J usage is TRBJ2-3; the D gene could be TRBD1 or TRBD2 (5 bases each). V dropped 1 base and J dropped 4 bases, with 9 bases sitting between them. This CDR3 region has 14 residues. The germline CDR1 and CDR2 sequences are SEHNR and FQNEAQ (reference sequence). DNA for the CDR3: TGTGCCAGCAGCTTAGGGGGGTACGCAGATACGCAGTATTTT. This encodes CASSLGGYADTQYF.

The chain recombines TRBV5-1 with TRBJ2-1, with 8 bases that match TRBD2. Germline trimming cut 1 base from V and 6 bases from J; bases unmatched to any gene: 15. CDR1 is SGHRS and CDR2 is YFSETQ in the germline V gene. The CDR3 extends over 18 amino acids. CDR3 nucleotide sequence: TGCGCCAGCAGCTTGTCTGAGGTTAGAAGCGGGAGCGTCAATGAGCAGTTCTTC. Translating it yields CASSLSEVRSGSVNEQFF.

The chain has TRBV7-9 and TRBJ1-2; the D gene is possibly TRBD1 (6 bases). The germline CDR1 and CDR2 sequences are SEHNR and FQNEAQ (reference sequence). This CDR3 is built from 15 residues. The V end was cut by 5 bases, the J end by 4 bases, with 17 bases between. Here the CDR3 reads CASSLPGGGVYGYTF. The DNA for the CDR3 is TGTGCCAGCAGCCTACCTGGCGGGGGCGTCTATGGCTACACCTTC.

CDR3 amino acids: CAISPGTSSYEQYF. The DNA for the CDR3 is TGTGCCATCAGCCCCGGGACTAGCAGCTACGAGCAGTACTTC. The chain carries TRBV10-3 and TRBJ2-7; the match to TRBD2 covers 9 bases. The CDR3 is made up of 14 amino acids. Germline assignment: CDR1 ENHRY and CDR2 SYGVKD. The V and J ends lost 6 bases and 3 bases, in that order; junction bases with no gene match: 6.

This clone has a handful of counts. The gene calls are TRBV5-5 and TRBJ1-6; no firm D call. Per germline, CDR1 SGHKS and CDR2 YYEKEE (reference sequence). CDR3 length equals 15 residues. V lost 0 bases and J 4 bases, leaving 8 bases between the germline ends. The CDR3 sequence is CASSLEGLYNSPLHF. Written as DNA, the CDR3 is TGTGCCAGCAGCTTGGAGGGTCTTTATAATTCACCCCTCCACTTT.

The V call is TRBV28, the J call TRBJ1-2; D perhaps matches TRBD1 (5 bases). There are 13 residues in the CDR3. Germline CDR1 reads MDHEN; CDR2 reads SYDVKM. V was shortened by 8 bases and J by 5 bases, with 15 bases between the two germline ends. As DNA, the CDR3 is TGTGCCAGCCGCGTTGGGACGGCATATGGCTACACCTTC. Protein product: CASRVGTAYGYTF.